This T cell receptor beta chain was captured in a study of CD4 and CD8 cells across lung adenocarcinoma regions. TCRdb reprocessed the PCR reads via MiXCR and lists one record per CDR3 protein. The data hold 20,000 to 30,000 distinct CDR3 sequences, with under 65% observed a single time. Localized lung adenocarcinoma, a non-small cell lung cancer, affected the donors. This clonotype showed up many times. Sequenced sample: CD4+ T cells from the center of a lung tumor. This TCR came from a male donor with lung adenocarcinoma. The CD4 and CD8 labels of this study may be unreliable.

CDR3 bases: TGTGCCAGCAGTCGACAGGTTCGCACAGATACGCAGTATTTT. Its translation: CASSRQVRTDTQYF. The V gene is TRBV12-3 or TRBV12-4, the J gene TRBJ2-3; maybe TRBD1 (6 bases). The V end lost 5 bases, the J end lost 1 base, and 10 bases lay between the germline ends. The CDR3 has 14 residues.